Listed below are T cell receptor beta chains from one sample, sequenced in a study of shared clonotypes between healthy human individuals. TCRdb's table, derived via immunoSEQ multiplex PCR, lists solely in-frame clones and lacks some. Among more than 1.2 million clones listed, 98% were seen once. Sample: naive CD4+ T cells sorted from blood. Receptor source: a man aged 25-45 years in good health. Both conserved end residues are part of each CDR3. Each record gives: clone size, D gene, V gene, J gene, CDR3 protein, CDR3 DNA. The D gene is left open where the match is weak. Clone size is shown for a subset of rows, as once, few, many or a class of expanded clone.

.,.,TRBV6-1,TRBJ1-5,CASSDRAGRNQPQHF,TGTGCCAGCAGTGACAGGGCCGGGAGAAATCAGCCCCAGCATTTT
.,TRBD2,TRBV29-1,TRBJ2-1,CSVGGSSYNEQFF,TGCAGCGTCGGGGGGAGCTCCTACAATGAGCAGTTCTTC
.,TRBD1,TRBV10-3,TRBJ1-2,CAIRGQGSGYTF,TGTGCCATCAGGGGACAGGGCTCTGGCTACACCTTC
.,TRBD2,TRBV9,TRBJ2-3,CASSVAAAGGLGDTQYF,TGTGCCAGCAGCGTAGCGGCAGCGGGAGGGCTAGGAGATACGCAGTATTTT
.,.,TRBV5-6,TRBJ2-1,CASSPQGRVMHEQFF,TGTGCCAGCAGCCCGCAGGGCAGGGTTATGCATGAGCAGTTCTTC
.,.,TRBV29-1,TRBJ2-1,CSVENSRVRVYNEQFF,TGCAGCGTTGAGAATTCTAGGGTTCGGGTTTACAATGAGCAGTTCTTC
.,.,TRBV11-3,TRBJ2-6,CASSQTGSGANVLTF,TGTGCCAGCAGCCAAACAGGGAGTGGGGCCAACGTCCTGACTTTC
.,TRBD1,TRBV4-1,TRBJ1-5,CASSPITIRDRPSYANQPQHF,TGCGCCAGCAGCCCGATTACTATCCGGGACAGGCCCTCGTACGCCAATCAGCCCCAGCATTTT
.,.,TRBV18,TRBJ1-1,CASSPLSGDTEAFF,TGTGCCAGCTCACCACTTTCTGGGGACACTGAAGCTTTCTTT
.,.,TRBV7-9,TRBJ2-3,CASSPHPEGTDTQYF,TGTGCCAGCAGCCCCCACCCCGAAGGCACAGATACGCAGTATTTT
.,.,TRBV18,TRBJ2-1,CASSPKVSNDNEQFF,TGTGCCAGCTCACCAAAAGTCAGCAACGACAATGAGCAGTTCTTC
.,TRBD2,TRBV18,TRBJ2-3,CASSGLAATDTQYF,TGTGCCAGCTCCGGACTAGCGGCCACAGATACGCAGTATTTT
.,TRBD1,TRBV10-3,TRBJ2-7,CAISESTGIYEQYF,TGTGCCATCAGTGAGTCGACAGGGATCTACGAGCAGTACTTC
.,.,TRBV28,TRBJ1-4,CASSYRGANEKLFF,TGTGCCAGCAGTTATAGGGGAGCTAATGAAAAACTGTTTTTT
.,.,TRBV15,TRBJ2-1,CATSRPLVYNEQFF,TGTGCCACCAGCAGACCACTAGTGTACAATGAGCAGTTCTTC
.,.,TRBV28,TRBJ1-5,CASSLEGDRHPRNQPQHF,TGTGCCAGCAGTTTAGAAGGGGACCGTCATCCCAGGAATCAGCCCCAGCATTTT
.,.,TRBV7-2,TRBJ2-3,CASSLNTLAGAREDTQYF,TGTGCCAGCAGCTTAAATACCTTGGCGGGGGCGCGCGAAGATACGCAGTATTTT
once,TRBD1,TRBV11-3,TRBJ2-1,CASSPRGTGFYNEQFF,TGTGCCAGCAGCCCGAGGGGGACAGGGTTCTACAATGAGCAGTTCTTC